Reported below is one T cell receptor (beta chain). The antigen is not known. Via the markers CD45RO/CCR7/CD25/CD127/CD95/CD27, stem cell-like memory, regulatory, central memory and naive CD4+ cells were sorted. The sample originates from a study of beta chain features in type 1 diabetes. Study as a whole: Sorted cells from all samples, numbering roughly 100,000,000, were examined. Whole-study results and caveats: TCRB CDR3s from Type 1 diabetes patients were moderately but significantly shorter in all four CD4+ subsets.

The study reverse transcribed the entire isolated RNA, so it sequenced expressed TCRB transcripts. The method was immunoSEQ multiplex PCR; TCRdb's version includes in-frame clones alone and lacks a portion of them. This repertoire shows about 340,000 clones, roughly 13% found once; its top ten account for over 0.014%. CDR1 is LNHDA, CDR2 SQIVND, per germline (reference sequence). The germline V and J ends were trimmed by 6 bases and 2 bases, with 10 bases remaining between them. The CDR3 extends over 13 amino acids. Sequencing used naive CD4+ T cells from blood. V gene TRBV19 combines with J gene TRBJ2-5; a possible D gene is TRBD1 (5 bases). The origin of this receptor is a woman younger than 35 with type 1 diabetes. The CDR3 DNA is TGTGCCAGTAGAAGGGGCGGACAAGAGACCCAGTACTTC. This gives the protein CASRRGGQETQYF.